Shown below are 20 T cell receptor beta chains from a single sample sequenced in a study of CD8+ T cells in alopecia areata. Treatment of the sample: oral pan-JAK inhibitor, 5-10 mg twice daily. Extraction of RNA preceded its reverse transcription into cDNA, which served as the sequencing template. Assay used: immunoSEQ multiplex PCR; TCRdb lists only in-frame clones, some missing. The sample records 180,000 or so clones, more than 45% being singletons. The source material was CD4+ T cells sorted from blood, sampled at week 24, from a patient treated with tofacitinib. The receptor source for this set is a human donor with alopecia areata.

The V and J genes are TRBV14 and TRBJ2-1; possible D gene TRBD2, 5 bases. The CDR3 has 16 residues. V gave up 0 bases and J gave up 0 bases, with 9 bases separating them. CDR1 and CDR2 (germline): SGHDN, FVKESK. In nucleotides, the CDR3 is TGTGCCAGCAGCCAAGAATTGGGGAGCTCCTACAATGAGCAGTTCTTC. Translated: CASSQELGSSYNEQFF.

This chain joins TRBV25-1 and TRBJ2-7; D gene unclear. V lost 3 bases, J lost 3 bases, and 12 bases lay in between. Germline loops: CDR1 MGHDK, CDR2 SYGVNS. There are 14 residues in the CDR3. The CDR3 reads CASSDSGQIYEQYF. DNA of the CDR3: TGTGCCAGCAGTGATAGTGGGCAGATCTACGAGCAGTACTTC.

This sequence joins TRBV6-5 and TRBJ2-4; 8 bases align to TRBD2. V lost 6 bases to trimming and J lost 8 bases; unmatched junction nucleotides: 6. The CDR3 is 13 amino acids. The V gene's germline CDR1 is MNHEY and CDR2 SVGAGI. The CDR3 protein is CASSAGGVDIQYF. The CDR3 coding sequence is TGTGCCAGCAGCGCGGGGGGAGTCGACATTCAGTACTTC.

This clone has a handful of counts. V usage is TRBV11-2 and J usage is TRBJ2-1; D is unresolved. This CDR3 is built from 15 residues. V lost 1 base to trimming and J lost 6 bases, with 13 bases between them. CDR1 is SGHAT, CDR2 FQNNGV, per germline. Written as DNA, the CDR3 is TGTGCCAGCAGCTTAGTACCCCTCGGCGCCAATGAGCAGTTCTTC. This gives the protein CASSLVPLGANEQFF.

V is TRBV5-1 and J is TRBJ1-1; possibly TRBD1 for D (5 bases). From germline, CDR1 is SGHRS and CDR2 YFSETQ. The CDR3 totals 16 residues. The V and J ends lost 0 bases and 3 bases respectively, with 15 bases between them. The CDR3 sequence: CASSLGSGGSDTEAFF. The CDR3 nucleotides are TGCGCCAGCAGCTTGGGATCTGGGGGGTCGGACACTGAAGCTTTCTTT.

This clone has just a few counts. The CDR3 DNA reads as TGCGCCAGCAGCCACGGCTTCGGGACAGGGTTGTCTAATGAAAAACTGTTTTTT. This encodes CASSHGFGTGLSNEKLFF. The rearrangement joins TRBV4-1 to TRBJ1-4; 9 nucleotides match TRBD1. Germline V gene data show CDR1 as MGHRA and CDR2 as YSYEKL. The V segment lost 3 bases and the J segment 3 bases; nucleotides outside the gene matches: 11. This CDR3 comprises 18 residues.

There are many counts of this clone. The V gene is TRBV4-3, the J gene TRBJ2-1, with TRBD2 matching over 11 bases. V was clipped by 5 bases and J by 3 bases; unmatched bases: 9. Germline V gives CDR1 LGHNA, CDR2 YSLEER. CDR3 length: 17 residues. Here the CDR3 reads CASSSRTSGRIYNEQFF. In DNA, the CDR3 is TGCGCCAGCAGCTCCCGAACTAGCGGGAGAATCTACAATGAGCAGTTCTTC.

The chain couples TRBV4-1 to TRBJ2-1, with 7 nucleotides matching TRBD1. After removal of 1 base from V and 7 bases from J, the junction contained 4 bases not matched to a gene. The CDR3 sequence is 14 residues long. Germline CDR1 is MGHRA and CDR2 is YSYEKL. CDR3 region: CASSQGARGNEQFF. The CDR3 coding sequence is TGCGCCAGCAGCCAAGGGGCCAGGGGGAATGAGCAGTTCTTC.

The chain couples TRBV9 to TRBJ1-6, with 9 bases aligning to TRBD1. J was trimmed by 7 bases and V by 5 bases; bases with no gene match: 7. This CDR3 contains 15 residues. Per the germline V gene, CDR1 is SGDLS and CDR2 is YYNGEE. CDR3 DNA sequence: TGTGCCAGCAGTCCCCCCGGGACAGGGAATTCACCCCTCCACTTT. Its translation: CASSPPGTGNSPLHF.

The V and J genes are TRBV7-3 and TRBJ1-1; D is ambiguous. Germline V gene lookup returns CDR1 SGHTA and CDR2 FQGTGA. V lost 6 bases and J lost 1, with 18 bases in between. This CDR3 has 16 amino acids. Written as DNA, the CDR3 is TGTGCCAGCAGTCAGGACGGGGAGGCGGGGAACACTGAAGCTTTCTTT. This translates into CASSQDGEAGNTEAFF.

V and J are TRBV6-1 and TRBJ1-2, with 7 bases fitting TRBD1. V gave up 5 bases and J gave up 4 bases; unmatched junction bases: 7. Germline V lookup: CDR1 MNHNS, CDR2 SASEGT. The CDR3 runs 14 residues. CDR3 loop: CASSSGQAIYGYTF. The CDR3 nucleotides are TGTGCCAGCAGTTCTGGACAGGCAATCTATGGCTACACCTTC.

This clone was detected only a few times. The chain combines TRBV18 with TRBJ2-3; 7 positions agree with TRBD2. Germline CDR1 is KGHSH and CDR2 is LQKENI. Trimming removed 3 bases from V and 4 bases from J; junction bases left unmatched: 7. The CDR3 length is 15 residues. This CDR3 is CASSPTAGSADTQYF. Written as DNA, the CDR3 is TGTGCCAGCTCACCCACAGCGGGATCAGCAGATACGCAGTATTTT.

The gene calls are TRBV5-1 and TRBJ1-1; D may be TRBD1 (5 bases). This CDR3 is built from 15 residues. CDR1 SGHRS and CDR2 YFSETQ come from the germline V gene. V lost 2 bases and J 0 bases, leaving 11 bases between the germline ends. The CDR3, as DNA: TGCGCCAGCAGCTTTAACCAGGGAATGAACACTGAAGCTTTCTTT. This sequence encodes CASSFNQGMNTEAFF.

The CDR3 DNA sequence: TGTGCCATCAGTCCGGGGGTCGCCAAAAACATTCAGTACTTC. Its protein product is CAISPGVAKNIQYF. The chain joins TRBV10-3 to TRBJ2-4; D perhaps matches TRBD2 (6 bases). This CDR3 has 14 amino acids. V was pared by 5 bases and J by 1 base, with 9 bases between. Germline-derived CDR1 and CDR2 are ENHRY and SYGVKD.

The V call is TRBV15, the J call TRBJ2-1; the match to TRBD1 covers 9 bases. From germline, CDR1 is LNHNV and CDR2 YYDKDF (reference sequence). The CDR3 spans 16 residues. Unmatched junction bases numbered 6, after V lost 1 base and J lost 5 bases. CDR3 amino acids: CATSRAFGDRDNEQFF. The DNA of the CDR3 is TGTGCCACCAGCAGAGCCTTCGGGGACAGGGACAATGAGCAGTTCTTC. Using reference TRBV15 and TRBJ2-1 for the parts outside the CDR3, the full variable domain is DAMVIQNPRYQVTQFGKPVTLSCSQTLNHNVMYWYQQKSSQAPKLLFHYYDKDFNNEADTPDNFQSRRPNTSFCFLDIRSPGLGDTAMYLCATSRAFGDRDNEQFFGPGTRLTVL.

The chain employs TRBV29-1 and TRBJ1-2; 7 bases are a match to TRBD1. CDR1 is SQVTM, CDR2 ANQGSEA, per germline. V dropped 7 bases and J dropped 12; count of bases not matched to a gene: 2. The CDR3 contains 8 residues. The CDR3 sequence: CSADRDTF. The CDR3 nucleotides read TGCAGCGCCGACAGGGACACCTTC.

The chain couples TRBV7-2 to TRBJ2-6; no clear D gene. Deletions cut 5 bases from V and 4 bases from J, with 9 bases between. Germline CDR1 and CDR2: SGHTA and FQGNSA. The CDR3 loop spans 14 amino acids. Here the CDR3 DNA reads TGTGCCAGCAGCGGAGAGTCCGGGGCCAACGTCCTGACTTTC. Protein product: CASSGESGANVLTF.

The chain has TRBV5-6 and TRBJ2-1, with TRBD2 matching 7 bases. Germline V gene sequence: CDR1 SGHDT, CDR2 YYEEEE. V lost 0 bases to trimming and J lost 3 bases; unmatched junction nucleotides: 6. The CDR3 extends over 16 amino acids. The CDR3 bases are TGTGCCAGCAGCTTGGGACTAGCCGAAGGCTACAATGAGCAGTTCTTC. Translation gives CASSLGLAEGYNEQFF.

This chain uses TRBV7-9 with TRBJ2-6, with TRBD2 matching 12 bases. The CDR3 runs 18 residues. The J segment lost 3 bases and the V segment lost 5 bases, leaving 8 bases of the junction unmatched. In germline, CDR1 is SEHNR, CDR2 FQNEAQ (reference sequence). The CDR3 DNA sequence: TGTGCCAGCAGCCCCGCGCTAGCGGGAGGGAGTGGGGCCAACGTCCTGACTTTC. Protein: CASSPALAGGSGANVLTF.

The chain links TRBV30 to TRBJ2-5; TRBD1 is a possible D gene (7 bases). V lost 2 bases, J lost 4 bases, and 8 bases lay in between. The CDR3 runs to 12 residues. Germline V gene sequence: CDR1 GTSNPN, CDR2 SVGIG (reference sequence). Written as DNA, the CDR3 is TGTGCCTGGAGTCAGGGGGGAGAGACCCAGTACTTC. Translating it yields CAWSQGGETQYF. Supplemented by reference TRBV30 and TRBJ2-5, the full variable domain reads SQTIHQWPATLVQPVGSPLSLECTVEGTSNPNLYWYRQAAGRGLQLLFYSVGIGQISSEVPQNLSASRPQDRQFILSSKKLLLSDSGFYLCAWSQGGETQYFGPGTRLLVL.